What follows are 9 T cell receptor beta chains derived from one specimen sequenced in a study of cytomegalovirus exposure and HLA in healthy donors. Use of 60 Vbeta and 13 Jbeta primers characterized the PCR. Some clones are missing from TCRdb's copy, which holds only in-frame ones; the method was immunoSEQ multiplex PCR. This repertoire shows more than 100,000 clones, 70% to 80% found once; its top ten account for approximately 8.2%. Material: PBMCs. All receptors come from a woman between 35 and 50 years old in good health and CMV-seropositive.

The chain combines TRBV7-9 with TRBJ1-1; D might be TRBD1 (5 bases). Deletions cut 4 bases from V and 5 bases from J, with 11 bases between. The germline gives CDR1 SEHNR, CDR2 FQNEAQ (reference sequence). This CDR3 comprises 13 residues. Written as DNA, the CDR3 is TGTGCCAGCAGCTCCTTCGCAGGGACTGAAGCTTTCTTT. Translating gives CASSSFAGTEAFF. Looking up the rest from reference TRBV7-9 and TRBJ1-1 gives the full variable domain: DTGVSQNPRHKITKRGQNVTFRCDPISEHNRLYWYRQTLGQGPEFLTYFQNEAQLEKSRLLSDRFSAERPKGSFSTLEIQRTEQGDSAMYLCASSSFAGTEAFFGQGTRLTVV.

The chain links TRBV28 to TRBJ1-2, with TRBD1 as a possible D gene (6 bases). V was clipped by 0 bases and J by 12 bases, with 8 bases between them. Germline V gene sequence: CDR1 MDHEN, CDR2 SYDVKM. The CDR3 is made up of 11 amino acids. This CDR3 reads CASSLWGDNTF. The CDR3 DNA is TGTGCCAGCAGTTTATGGGGGGACAACACCTTC.

The chain's CDR3 is CASSLKEGPNYGYTF. The CDR3 nucleotides read TGTGCCAGCAGCTTAAAGGAGGGGCCCAACTATGGCTACACCTTC. This chain uses TRBV7-2 with TRBJ1-2; perhaps TRBD1 as D (5 bases). The germline V gene has CDR1 SGHTA and CDR2 FQGNSA. V lost 2 bases, J lost 2 bases, and 12 bases lay in between. This CDR3 is built from 15 residues. Based on the CDR3 plus reference TRBV7-2 and TRBJ1-2, the full variable domain is GAGVSQSPSNKVTEKGKDVELRCDPISGHTALYWYRQSLGQGLEFLIYFQGNSAPDKSGLPSDRFSAERTGGSVSTLTIQRTQQEDSAVYLCASSLKEGPNYGYTFGSGTRLTVV.

This clone was detected only a few times. The chain joins TRBV15 to TRBJ2-5; 7 bases are shared with TRBD1. V shed 3 bases and J 1 base; nucleotides not matched to a gene: 5. The CDR3 totals 15 residues. The V gene's germline CDR1 is LNHNV and CDR2 YYDKDF (reference sequence). The CDR3 here is CATSRQQGTQETQYF. The CDR3 coding sequence is TGTGCCACCAGCAGGCAACAGGGGACCCAAGAGACCCAGTACTTC.

The chain employs TRBV21-1 and TRBJ1-2; TRBD1 was called by the table and not checked on the DNA. TRBV21-1 is a known pseudogene. The CDR3 sequence is 16 residues long. The CDR3 DNA sequence: TGTGCCAGCAGCAAACATACGGACAGGGTTAACTATGGCTACACCTTC. Translation: CASSKHTDRVNYGYTF.

The chain is built from TRBV7-9 and TRBJ2-5; no definite D call. CDR1 and CDR2 from the germline V gene are SEHNR and FQNEAQ (reference sequence). The CDR3 is 14 residues long. V dropped 4 bases and J dropped 4 bases, with 13 bases sitting between them. The CDR3 protein is CASSSRGGVETQYF. CDR3 DNA sequence: TGTGCCAGCAGCTCCCGAGGCGGTGTAGAGACCCAGTACTTC.

Notes on this clone: At the DNA level, this CDR3 is encoded by other sequences in the same sample as well. The J gene is TRBJ2-1, the V gene TRBV9; D is possibly TRBD1 (6 bases). V lost 2 bases, J lost 4 bases, and 7 bases lay in between. CDR1 is SGDLS, CDR2 YYNGEE, per germline. The CDR3 has 13 amino acids. The CDR3 bases are TGTGCCAGCAGCGTGGACAGTTACAATGAGCAGTTCTTC. It encodes CASSVDSYNEQFF.

The chain is built from TRBV28 and TRBJ1-4; TRBD1 might be the D (5 bases). V was cut by 2 bases and J by 0 bases, with 7 bases left in between. This CDR3 comprises 15 residues. From germline, CDR1 is MDHEN and CDR2 SYDVKM. The CDR3 nucleotides read TGTGCCAGCAGTTTAGTAGGGGCAACTAATGAAAAACTGTTTTTT. It translates to CASSLVGATNEKLFF.

The gene calls are TRBV6-4 and TRBJ1-6; D perhaps matches TRBD1 (6 bases). Germline CDR1 and CDR2: MRHNA and SNTAGT. The CDR3 loop spans 15 amino acids. V was cut by 3 bases and J by 8 bases, with 14 bases left in between. The CDR3 region has the DNA TGTGCCAGCAGTGAGCAAGGGACATCTCATTCACCCCTCCACTTT. It yields the protein CASSEQGTSHSPLHF.